A single sample is the source of the 24 T cell receptor beta chains below, sequenced in a study of long-term antiretroviral therapy in people with HIV. It was version v3.0 of the immunoSEQ assay that was run at survey level. The method was immunoSEQ multiplex PCR; TCRdb's version includes in-frame clones alone and lacks a portion of them. This table holds fewer than 25,000 clones, 88% found once. Source: unsorted PBMCs, taken 2.3 years after starting antiretroviral therapy. The receptor set was obtained from a man between 60 and 70 years old with HIV.

The chain employs TRBV6-1 and TRBJ2-1; 7 nucleotides line up with TRBD2. The CDR3 totals 15 residues. CDR1 and CDR2 (germline): MNHNS, SASEGT. V gave up 8 bases and J gave up 3 bases; unmatched junction bases: 10. CDR3 sequence (DNA): TGTGCCAGCGGGGTCGGGCGCGGGAGCTACAATGAGCAGTTCTTC. This codes for CASGVGRGSYNEQFF.

This chain joins TRBV6-6 and TRBJ2-5; 8 positions agree with TRBD1. Germline V gives CDR1 MNHNY, CDR2 SVGAGI (reference sequence). The V segment lost 6 bases and the J segment 3 bases; nucleotides outside the gene matches: 9. The CDR3 totals 15 residues. The CDR3 spells CASREDRVFEETQYF. The CDR3 region has the DNA TGTGCCAGCAGAGAGGACAGGGTCTTTGAAGAGACCCAGTACTTC.

This chain links TRBV10-3 with TRBJ2-7; 9 nucleotides align to TRBD1. V shed 1 base, J shed 4 bases, and the junction held 8 bases outside the gene matches. Germline CDR1 is ENHRY and CDR2 is SYGVKD. CDR3 length equals 16 residues. The CDR3: CAISELGTGSPYEQYF. The CDR3 region has the DNA TGTGCCATCAGTGAGTTAGGGACAGGGTCTCCGTACGAGCAGTACTTC.

The rearrangement uses TRBV19 and TRBJ2-3, with a weak D call TRBD2 (6 bases). Trimming removed 7 bases from V and 1 base from J, with 30 bases in between. This CDR3 has 20 residues. Germline V CDR1 and CDR2: LNHDA, SQIVND (reference sequence). The DNA for the CDR3 is TGTGCCAGTAATCCCCCGGAAGTGGTTTTAGCGGAGCCGGGCACAGATACGCAGTATTTT. It codes for CASNPPEVVLAEPGTDTQYF. Using reference TRBV19 and TRBJ2-3 for the parts outside the CDR3, the full variable domain is DGGITQSPKYLFRKEGQNVTLSCEQNLNHDAMYWYRQDPGQGLRLIYYSQIVNDFQKGDIAEGYSVSREKKESFPLTVTSAQKNPTAFYLCASNPPEVVLAEPGTDTQYFGPGTRLTVL.

The chain is built from TRBV5-1 and TRBJ1-4, with unresolved D. Germline CDR1 reads SGHRS; CDR2 reads YFSETQ. CDR3 size: 15 residues. V lost 4 bases to trimming and J lost 0 bases, with 10 bases between them. The CDR3 here is CASSLTTTTNEKLFF. Here the CDR3 DNA reads TGCGCCAGCAGCCTGACGACGACAACTAATGAAAAACTGTTTTTT.

In this sample, this clone turned up a few times. The J gene is TRBJ1-2, the V gene TRBV9; TRBD1 matches 8 bases. The CDR3 length is 19 residues. Trimming cost V 3 bases and J 3 bases; bases outside gene matches: 19. Germline values: CDR1 SGDLS, CDR2 YYNGEE. This CDR3 is CASSENTEDRGDLDYGYTF. In nucleotides, the CDR3 is TGTGCCAGCAGCGAAAATACCGAAGACAGGGGAGACCTCGACTATGGCTACACCTTC.

This chain uses TRBV5-8 with TRBJ2-3, with D perhaps matching TRBD2 (5 bases). The V gene's germline CDR1 is SGHTS and CDR2 YDEGEE. The CDR3 covers 14 residues. V was trimmed by 1 base and J by 3 bases, leaving 9 bases between them. The CDR3 loop is CASSLRERTDTQYF. CDR3 nucleotide sequence: TGTGCCAGCAGCTTGAGGGAGCGGACAGATACGCAGTATTTT.

The chain combines TRBV10-3 with TRBJ2-3; TRBD1 might be the D (5 bases). The CDR3 runs to 15 residues. The V end was cut by 0 bases, the J end by 4 bases, with 11 bases between. CDR1 ENHRY and CDR2 SYGVKD come from the germline V gene. This CDR3 reads CAISESSGMADTQYF. CDR3 DNA: TGTGCCATCAGTGAGTCATCAGGGATGGCAGATACGCAGTATTTT.

CDR3 sequence (DNA): TGTGCCAGCAGTTACTCAGGGTTACAAGAGACCCAGTACTTC. Protein: CASSYSGLQETQYF. The V and J genes are TRBV6-6 and TRBJ2-5, with D unclear. Trimming stripped 0 bases from V and 2 bases from J, with 7 bases between. This CDR3 has 14 residues. In germline, CDR1 is MNHNY, CDR2 SVGAGI (reference sequence).

The rearrangement links TRBV2 to TRBJ2-7; D unresolved. This CDR3 comprises 14 residues. Germline V gene data show CDR1 as SNHLY and CDR2 as FYNNEI. V was pared by 7 bases and J by 0 bases, with 13 bases between. The CDR3 DNA is TGTGCCAGCATCTGGACGGCAGGCTCCTACGAGCAGTACTTC. Its translation is CASIWTAGSYEQYF.

This clone was seen more than once but under ten times. The gene calls are TRBV10-2 and TRBJ2-7; D might be TRBD1 or TRBD2, each matching 5 bases. Germline-derived CDR1 and CDR2 are WSHSY and SAAADI. The CDR3 runs to 14 residues. Deletions cut 3 bases from V and 2 bases from J, with 11 bases between. CDR3 sequence (DNA): TGCGCCAGCAGTGAATCGGGACCTCCCTACGAGCAGTACTTC. Encoded protein: CASSESGPPYEQYF.

The gene calls are TRBV21-1 and TRBJ1-4. TRBV21-1 is an annotated pseudogene. The CDR3 contains 17 residues. The CDR3 loop reads CASSKAGGSSTNEKLFF. DNA of the CDR3: TGTGCCAGCAGCAAAGCGGGGGGGAGTTCAACTAATGAAAAACTGTTTTTT.

The gene calls are TRBV5-1 and TRBJ2-7; D call uncertain. Trimming stripped 0 bases from V and 0 bases from J, with 10 bases between. The CDR3 is 15 residues long. Per germline, CDR1 SGHRS and CDR2 YFSETQ. CDR3 coding DNA: TGCGCCAGCAGCTTGGGACCCTCAGGCTCCTACGAGCAGTACTTC. This gives the protein CASSLGPSGSYEQYF.

V usage is TRBV19 and J usage is TRBJ2-4; the D is unclear. In germline, CDR1 is LNHDA, CDR2 SQIVND (reference sequence). Deletions cut 11 bases from V and 0 bases from J, with 14 bases between. The length of the CDR3 is 14 residues. In DNA form, the CDR3 reads TGTGCCTCCCTCCAGCCGGGAGCCAAAAACATTCAGTACTTC. This gives the protein CASLQPGAKNIQYF. The full variable domain, in which reference TRBV19 and TRBJ2-4 provide the parts outside the CDR3, is DGGITQSPKYLFRKEGQNVTLSCEQNLNHDAMYWYRQDPGQGLRLIYYSQIVNDFQKGDIAEGYSVSREKKESFPLTVTSAQKNPTAFYLCASLQPGAKNIQYFGAGTRLSVL.

The V call is TRBV27, the J call TRBJ1-2, with D uncertain. The CDR3 consists of 13 residues. V was shortened by 0 bases and J by 7 bases, with 9 bases between the two germline ends. Germline values: CDR1 MNHEY, CDR2 SMNVEV (reference sequence). The CDR3 DNA reads as TGTGCCAGCAGTTTATCTCGACACGTTGGCTACACCTTC. Protein: CASSLSRHVGYTF.

This clone was recorded only once. The V and J genes are TRBV6-4 and TRBJ2-1; D may be TRBD2 (6 bases). The CDR3 runs to 13 residues. Per the germline V gene, CDR1 is MRHNA and CDR2 is SNTAGT. The V end was cut by 3 bases, the J end by 9 bases, with 12 bases between. The CDR3 coding sequence is TGTGCCAGCAGTGAAGACGGGGGAGGTGAGCAGTTCTTC. Amino acids: CASSEDGGGEQFF.

The rearrangement joins TRBV25-1 to TRBJ1-2; maybe TRBD1 (5 bases). Germline V gene lookup returns CDR1 MGHDK and CDR2 SYGVNS. This CDR3 spans 13 amino acids. Trimming stripped 3 bases from V and 4 bases from J, with 9 bases between. The CDR3 region has the DNA TGTGCCAGCAGTGAGATCGACAGCTATGGCTACACCTTC. It translates to CASSEIDSYGYTF.

The rearrangement uses TRBV5-5 and TRBJ1-5, with a tentative D call TRBD1 (6 bases). In germline, CDR1 is SGHKS, CDR2 YYEKEE (reference sequence). With 0 bases removed from V and 1 base from J, the gap between germline ends came to 14 bases. The CDR3 runs 17 residues. The CDR3 spells CASSLAGQGRSNQPQHF. The DNA for the CDR3 is TGTGCCAGCAGCTTGGCGGGGCAGGGGAGAAGCAATCAGCCCCAGCATTTT.

This sequence joins TRBV7-2 and TRBJ1-5, with D unclear. Per the germline V gene, CDR1 is SGHTA and CDR2 is FQGNSA. This CDR3 has 16 amino acids. Trimming left V 2 bases short and J 0 bases short, with 11 bases between. The CDR3 DNA follows: TGTGCCAGCAGCTTATTTTCGGAAATTAGCAATCAGCCCCAGCATTTT. It specifies CASSLFSEISNQPQHF.

V is TRBV2 and J is TRBJ1-1, with D tentatively TRBD1 (6 bases). V was clipped by 3 bases and J by 5 bases, with 16 bases between them. CDR1 is SNHLY, CDR2 FYNNEI, per germline. The CDR3 has 15 amino acids. This chain's CDR3 is CASSDVGRGLTEAFF. CDR3 DNA: TGTGCCAGCAGTGACGTAGGCAGGGGCCTAACTGAAGCTTTCTTT.

The chain has TRBV28 and TRBJ1-1; 7 nucleotides match TRBD1. With 6 bases clipped from V and 5 bases from J, the junction kept 12 bases outside the gene matches. The CDR3 is 15 amino acids. From germline, CDR1 is MDHEN and CDR2 SYDVKM. CDR3 sequence reads: CASSLTPGGATEAFF. The CDR3 DNA sequence: TGTGCCAGCAGCCTAACTCCAGGGGGGGCGACTGAAGCTTTCTTT.

This chain links TRBV21-1 with TRBJ2-5; the table's TRBD1 call for D was not verified on the DNA. TRBV21-1 is a listed pseudogene. The CDR3 consists of 16 residues. CDR3 loop: CASSKALAQYQETQYF. CDR3 coding DNA: TGTGCCAGCAGCAAAGCGCTGGCTCAGTACCAAGAGACCCAGTACTTC.

This rearrangement joins TRBV28 to TRBJ1-5; tentative D call: TRBD1 (5 bases). Germline CDR1 reads MDHEN; CDR2 reads SYDVKM. The CDR3 is 16 amino acids. V shed 7 bases and J shed 0 bases, with 16 bases lying between them. The CDR3 is CASNQREGTSNQPQHF. CDR3 nucleotides: TGTGCCAGCAATCAGCGGGAGGGGACTAGCAATCAGCCCCAGCATTTT. Together with reference TRBV28 and TRBJ1-5, the CDR3 gives the full variable domain: DVKVTQSSRYLVKRTGEKVFLECVQDMDHENMFWYRQDPGLGLRLIYFSYDVKMKEKGDIPEGYSVSREKKERFSLILESASTNQTSMYLCASNQREGTSNQPQHFGDGTRLSIL.

The chain carries TRBV6-6 and TRBJ2-7; D gene unclear. The CDR3 runs 14 residues. The V end was cut by 4 bases, the J end by 5 bases, with 15 bases between. Per the germline V gene, CDR1 is MNHNY and CDR2 is SVGAGI (reference sequence). The CDR3 bases are TGTGCCAGCAGTTTAATCCACCTGGTCGACGAGCAGTACTTC. It codes for CASSLIHLVDEQYF.